This entry features one T cell receptor beta chain sequence. This CDR3 region has 17 residues. The V segment lost 3 bases and the J segment 0 bases; nucleotides outside the gene matches: 8. This specimen belongs to a study of blood T cell repertoires in COVID-19. Study overall: The United States, Italy and Spain provided the acute and convalescent COVID-19 samples. PBMCs, B-cell-depleted T cells, or T cells were the source of the cDNA or gDNA that made up the material.

Original processing methods: Reference gene primer amplification in the assay estimated nucleated cell counts. Profiling relied on immunoSEQ multiplex PCR, and the TCRdb table lists in-frame clones only, not all of them. From that table come the V and J calls and clone size; the DNA was used to work out D and trimming. The sample has about 230,000 clones, roughly 82% seen once. The J gene is TRBJ2-4, the V gene TRBV5-7; 8 bases match TRBD2. TRBV5-7 is placed among ORFs of uncertain function. The sequence came from a woman in her thirties or forties who had recovered from COVID-19. The sequenced sample was peripheral blood. CDR3 bases: TGTGCCAGCAGCTGGCGGGGGGCTTTCATAGCCAAAAACATTCAGTACTTC. Protein: CASSWRGAFIAKNIQYF.